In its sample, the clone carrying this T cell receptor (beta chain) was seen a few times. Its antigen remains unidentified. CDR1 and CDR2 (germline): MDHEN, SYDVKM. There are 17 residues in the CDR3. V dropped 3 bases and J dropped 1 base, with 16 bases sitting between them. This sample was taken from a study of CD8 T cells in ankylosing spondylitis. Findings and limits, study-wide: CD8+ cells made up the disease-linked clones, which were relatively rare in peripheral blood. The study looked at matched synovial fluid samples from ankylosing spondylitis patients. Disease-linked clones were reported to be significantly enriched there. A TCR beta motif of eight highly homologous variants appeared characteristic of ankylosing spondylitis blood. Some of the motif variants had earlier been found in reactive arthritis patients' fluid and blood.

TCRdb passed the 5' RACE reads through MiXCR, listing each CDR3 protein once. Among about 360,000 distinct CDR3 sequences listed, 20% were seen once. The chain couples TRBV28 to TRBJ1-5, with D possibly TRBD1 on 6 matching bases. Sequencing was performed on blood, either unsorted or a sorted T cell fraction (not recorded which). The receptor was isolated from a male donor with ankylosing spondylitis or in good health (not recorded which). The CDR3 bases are TGTGCCAGCAGTTTCCCATTAGGACAGACGAGCAATCAGCCCCAGCATTTT. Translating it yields CASSFPLGQTSNQPQHF.